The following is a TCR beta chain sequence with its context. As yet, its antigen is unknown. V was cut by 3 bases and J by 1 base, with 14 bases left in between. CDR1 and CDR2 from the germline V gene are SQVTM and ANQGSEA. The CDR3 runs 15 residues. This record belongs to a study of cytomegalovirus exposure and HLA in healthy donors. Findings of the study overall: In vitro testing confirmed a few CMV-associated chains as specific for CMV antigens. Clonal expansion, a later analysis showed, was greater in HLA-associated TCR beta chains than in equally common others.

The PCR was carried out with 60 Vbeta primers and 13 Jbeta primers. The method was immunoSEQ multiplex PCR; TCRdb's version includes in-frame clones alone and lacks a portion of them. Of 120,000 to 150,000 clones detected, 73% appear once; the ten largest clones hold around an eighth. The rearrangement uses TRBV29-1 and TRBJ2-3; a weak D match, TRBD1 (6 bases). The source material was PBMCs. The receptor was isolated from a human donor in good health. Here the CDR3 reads CSVEGTNFGTDTQYF. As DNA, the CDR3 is TGCAGCGTTGAGGGGACAAACTTCGGCACAGATACGCAGTATTTT.